Below, one T cell receptor (beta chain) is given with its context. This receptor's antigen is unknown. The CDR3 runs 11 amino acids, cysteine and phenylalanine included. Only the CDR3 portion is preserved as DNA: 33 bases, with reading frame beginning at the first base. V sheds 6 bases and J sheds 8 bases, leaving 5 bases between their ends. From the germline V gene, CDR1 is MDHEN and CDR2 is SYDVKM. This entry is derived from a study of cytomegalovirus exposure and HLA in healthy donors (dated 2017 in TCRdb). General notes on the study: An earlier analysis of a few hundred of the donors reported about 280 Gb of sequence data and 117 million unique TCR beta sequences obtained from about 170 million T cells. Besides the first cohort of around 700 subjects, a separate validation cohort made up of some 110 different subjects was used. Using immunosequencing, the study profiled T cell repertoires from fewer than 850 subjects and related those repertoires to cytomegalovirus serostatus. A later genetic analysis used genome-wide SNP genotypes for about 65% of the roughly 670 donors, treating that subset as a discovery cohort. The study aimed to test whether signatures of past pathogen exposure could be identified by cataloging public T cell receptors. Donor age, sex, ethnicity and CMV serostatus were compiled alongside the repertoire data. An earlier analysis of around 640 of the donors used high-throughput TCR beta sequencing to judge whether each TCR beta V gene segment behaved as functional or pseudogenic. Typing coverage differed by locus: A, B, C, DRB1 and DQB1 were typed in roughly 629-630 donors, DQA1 in 500 to 550, DPA1 in nearly 610, and DPB1 in just under 490. Of the roughly 420 genotyped donors, over 80% were placed in the genetic ancestry cluster associated with self-reported Caucasian donors. Among about 370 genotyped donors of the cohort, an average of around 220,000 unique TCR beta nucleotide sequences was sequenced per donor, of which roughly 17% were non-productive. In the later analysis, no new phenotypic data were used to find candidate immune exposures; instead, reliance was placed on TCR beta sequences and their occurrence across donors. A later analysis re-analyzed previously published TCR beta repertoires from 600 to 850 donors and added high-resolution HLA genotyping to study TCR occurrence patterns. An early release covering roughly 580 HLA-typed donors comprised approximately 300 gigabases of sequencing data and 85 million to 100 million unique TCR sequences. Class I and class II HLA loci were covered by the typing at four-digit resolution. About five DR-DQ haplotypes were treated as single units for association and clustering because of strong linkage in the cohort. To predict cytomegalovirus infection status, the study brought together high-throughput TCR immunosequencing, statistical association of individual TCRs with disease status, and machine learning. Every repertoire in the discovery cohort had been generated on one and the same sequencing platform.

Study-wide findings and limitations: A cluster of highly shared sequence variants was judged likely to represent a technical artifact of the sequencing pipeline. While some public TCRs were present in many individuals, most TCR sequences turned up only very rarely across donors. The classifier was reported to diagnose cytomegalovirus status with high specificity and sensitivity in both the original and validation cohorts. The authors suggested that the approach could potentially be generalized to other disease states and immunological phenotypes. A later analysis found that TCR association rates varied across HLA loci, with DRB1 alleles showing the most associated TCRs and HLA-C alleles the fewest. According to a later genetic analysis, donors in an Asian-associated ancestry cluster had fewer N-insertions in productive TCRs than the approximately 630-donor mean. Correlated functional status among segregating V segments might be attributable to linkage disequilibrium, but an unknown experimental factor could not be ruled out. Because some donors lacked HLA typing at each locus, the association tests relied only on the typed subset. In vitro tests confirmed that a few of the cytomegalovirus-associated TCR beta chains recognize cytomegalovirus antigens. A later analysis reported that several top co-occurrence clusters appeared linked to parvovirus B19, influenza, CMV and Epstein-Barr virus. Immune exposure information for the cohort was limited to CMV serostatus. Because the 87-base-pair reads could not distinguish some IMGT-functional V segments, including TRBV6-2 and TRBV6-3, those segments were excluded. An association between a missense DCLRE1C variant and V-gene and J-gene trimming of TCR beta chains was found in a later genetic analysis and replicated in an independent cohort. In a later analysis, 16,951 TCR beta sequences were associated with specific HLA alleles at a false discovery rate of 0.05. The cohort was sequenced for TCR beta chains only, and without alpha or paired-chain data the features that could be detected were limited. In a later analysis, HLA-associated TCR beta chains showed more clonal expansion and lower generation probabilities than non-associated chains that were equally common. The presence/absence analyses assumed that sequencing depth was roughly uniform across donors, and that assumption may not be true. A further reported finding was that TCR beta sequences accurately predicted the HLA-A and HLA-B alleles for most subjects in the first cohort. When HLA alleles, especially DR and DQ, strongly co-occurred, TCR associations were difficult to assign to individual alleles. According to a later analysis, most CMV-associated TCR beta chains appeared to be HLA-restricted, and the HLA associations seemed to be driven largely by CMV exposure. Because counts were too low, some 16 rarely observed V segments, including chromosome 9 orphons, were excluded from the earlier analysis of 500 to 700 of the donors. The study listed around 160 TCR beta chains as associated with cytomegalovirus. Broadly in line with IMGT annotations, most TCR beta V segments showed up in productive rearrangements about 87% or about 30% of the time in an earlier analysis of 450 to 750 of the donors.

Library prep was done by the immunoSEQ multiplex PCR assay. For the multiplex PCR, a mixture combining 60 forward primers for TCR Vbeta segments and 13 reverse primers for TCR Jbeta segments was used. The CDR3 region of rearranged TCR beta genes was amplified from genomic DNA with a multiplex PCR assay. Amplified TCR beta libraries were sequenced as 87-base-pair reads on the Illumina HiSeq System. From the authors' description of their analysis: Across the 700 or so repertoires, a later analysis counted roughly 84 million unique TCR beta chains, about 10 million of which were shared by at least two donors. Raw reads were error-corrected and collapsed into unique sequences with a nearest-neighbor algorithm that merged closely related sequences to remove PCR and sequencing errors. CDR3 sequences were aligned to IMGT reference sequences to assign V, D and J gene segments. For a sequence to be retained, a match of at least six nucleotides was required to both a V gene segment and a J gene segment. Rearrangements were classified as productive when the CDR3 lacked stop codons and remained in frame with V and J, and all other rearrangements were classified as non-productive. CDR3 was defined by IMGT convention, running from the second conserved V-encoded cysteine to the conserved J-encoded phenylalanine. Sequences without an unambiguous match to a single V gene segment were excluded from the earlier analysis of 500 to 700 of the donors. In an earlier analysis of a few hundred of the donors, a V segment was called functional when productive rearrangements were above 56.7%, and segregating when the standard deviation between donors exceeded 5%. To diagnose cytomegalovirus status from the catalog of TCR beta chain sequences, a statistical classification framework was built. A later analysis assigned V and J genes by comparing TCR nucleotide sequences with IMGT/GENE-DB human TR gene sequences. In a later analysis, CDR3 sequences and most-parsimonious VDJ recombination scenarios were assigned using the TCRdist pipeline. In a later analysis, each TCR beta chain was defined by its CDR3 amino acid sequence together with its V-gene family, and reads lacking a unique V-gene family were excluded. A later analysis removed 592 highly shared, low-generation-probability nucleotide sequences to deal with suspected cross-contamination and a sequencing artifact. A later analysis calculated a clonal expansion index for each public chain from normalized within-repertoire ranks of inferred template counts. Generation probabilities in a later analysis came from a VDJ recombination model fitted to out-of-frame rearrangements, and those results were checked against IGoR. Hypergeometric tests were used in a later analysis to score TCR-TCR, TCR-HLA and TCR-CMV co-occurrence, with a repertoire-size bias correction applied to the TCR pairs. In a later analysis, false discovery rates were estimated by permuting HLA or CMV assignments 20 times. In a later analysis, co-occurring TCRs were grouped using DBSCAN, and TCRdist sequence similarity was added for clustering within HLA-allele-positive subsets. Repertoires with fewer than 30,000 or more than 120,000 public chains, plus five repertoires with anomalous nucleotide sharing, were excluded from co-occurrence clustering. In its TCRdb copy, this immuneACCESS table keeps in-frame sequences only and misses some clones. Where compared with another copy, unresolved V genes explain less than half of these, and the others have no known cause. From that table come the V and J calls and clone size; the DNA was used to work out D and trimming. The table for this sample records roughly 120,000 clones. The ten largest make up more than 0.8% of the sample.

The cohort was made up of 500 to 850 healthy bone marrow donors. Cohort members were all nominally healthy when sampled, although unrecorded immune exposures were likely present. The donor was CMV seronegative and was included in the group of 352 seronegative cohort members. A peripheral blood sample was collected from each donor, and TCR beta sequencing was performed on peripheral blood mononuclear cells. The Qiagen DNeasy Blood Extraction Kit was used to extract genomic DNA from the blood cell samples. Sequencing used PBMCs. The sequence derives from a young man in good health and CMV-seronegative. The chain joins TRBV28 to TRBJ1-6; confidence is insufficient to name the D gene. The CDR3: CASRSDSPLHF. The DNA sequence is TGTGCCAGCAGGAGTGATTCACCCCTCCACTTT.